This TCR beta chain was found in a study of shared clonotypes between healthy human individuals. Study-wide points: Sequencing depth was expected to affect clonotype sharing among donors.

The germline gives CDR1 MNHEY, CDR2 SMNVEV (reference sequence). CDR3 size: 15 residues. V was trimmed by 1 base and J by 1 base, leaving 9 bases between them. Terminally differentiated effector memory CD45RA+ cells were excluded from the naive CD8 cells, which were CD45RO-negative and positively selected for CCR7. Comment on this clone: Its specificity is unknown.

Clones were sequenced by immunoSEQ multiplex PCR, and TCRdb holds only the in-frame ones, with some missing. The data show 700,000 to 950,000 clones, with around 96% seen just once and over 0.2% held by the top ten. The TCR originated in a man in his thirties or forties in good health. Material: naive CD8+ T cells sorted from blood. The chain is built from TRBV27 and TRBJ2-3, with no clear D. In DNA, the CDR3 is TGTGCCAGCAGTTTATTAGGCTCGGGCACAGATACGCAGTATTTT. It encodes CASSLLGSGTDTQYF.